This is a list of T cell receptor beta chains from one sample in a study of cytomegalovirus exposure and HLA in healthy donors. The data were produced by immunoSEQ multiplex PCR, yet TCRdb's version contains in-frame clones alone and is incomplete. The table shows 100,000 to 150,000 clones, with under 20% occurring only once. Material: PBMCs. Receptors originate from a female donor in good health and CMV-seropositive. Both conserved end residues are part of each CDR3. Each record gives: V gene, J gene, clone size, D gene, CDR3 DNA, CDR3 protein. The D gene is left open where the match is weak. Part of the rows lack a size; the others show once, few, many or a class for expanded clones.

TRBV4-3,TRBJ1-5,NA,NA,TGCGCCAGCAGCCAAGATCCAGGGCCTAGCAATCAGCCCCAGCATTTT,CASSQDPGPSNQPQHF
TRBV7-7,TRBJ2-5,few,TRBD2,TGTGCTAGCAGCGAGCGACTAGCGGGACAAGAGACCCAGTACTTC,CASSERLAGQETQYF
TRBV19,TRBJ1-5,few,NA,TGTGCCAGTAGTATTGAGGGTCTCGTCGGTCAGCCCCAGCATTTT,CASSIEGLVGQPQHF
TRBV4-3,TRBJ1-2,NA,TRBD1,TGCGCCAGCAGCCTCTCCGGGACAGGTTATTATGGCTACACCTTC,CASSLSGTGYYGYTF
TRBV4-2,TRBJ1-4,few,TRBD1,TGTGCCAGCAGCCGCCCAACAGGGGGATGGGAGGAAAAACTGTTTTTT,CASSRPTGGWEEKLFF
TRBV27,TRBJ1-5,few,NA,TGTGCCAGCAGTTTATCCTACGGGACGGGACACTTCCTAGATCAGCCCCAGCATTTT,CASSLSYGTGHFLDQPQHF
TRBV9,TRBJ2-3,NA,TRBD2,TGTGCCAGCAGCGTAGAGTCGGCGGGGGGGTACACAGATACGCAGTATTTT,CASSVESAGGYTDTQYF
TRBV29-1,TRBJ2-7,NA,NA,TGCAGCGTTGTGACCCAGGGCTACGAGCAGTACTTC,CSVVTQGYEQYF
TRBV11-1,TRBJ2-1,few,NA,TGTGCCAGCAGCTTAGGTACCTCCGGTTACAATGAGCAGTTCTTC,CASSLGTSGYNEQFF
TRBV9,TRBJ1-2,NA,NA,TGTGCCAGCAGCGTAGAGGCAGGGCATAACTATGGCTACACCTTC,CASSVEAGHNYGYTF
TRBV20-1,TRBJ1-2,NA,NA,TGCAGTGCTAGGAGCGGAGGCTACACCTTC,CSARSGGYTF
TRBV7-2,TRBJ1-2,NA,NA,TGTGCCAGCAGCTTAGGAGGGGGGGGCTATGGCTACACCTTC,CASSLGGGGYGYTF
TRBV16,TRBJ2-3,few,NA,TGTGCCAGCAGCCCCACGATTTCAGTGACAGATACGCAGTATTTT,CASSPTISVTDTQYF
TRBV7-2,TRBJ2-7,few,NA,TGTGCCAGCAGCTTAGGACCGGAGGGTGTCTACGAGCAGTACTTC,CASSLGPEGVYEQYF
TRBV30,TRBJ2-1,few,TRBD1,TGTGCCTGGAATATGGGACAGGGTAATCACAATGAGCAGTTCTTC,CAWNMGQGNHNEQFF
TRBV27,TRBJ2-7,NA,TRBD2,TGTGCCAGCAGTTTAATTAGGCCCCTAGCGGGGCAAAACTACGAGCAGTACTTC,CASSLIRPLAGQNYEQYF
TRBV19,TRBJ1-2,NA,NA,TGTGCCAGTAGTACCCAGACCGGGACACCTATCTATGGCTACACCTTC,CASSTQTGTPIYGYTF
TRBV19,TRBJ2-1,NA,TRBD2,TGTGCCAGTAGTGTCTTCGGACTAGCGGACCACAATGAGCAGTTCTTC,CASSVFGLADHNEQFF
TRBV7-2,TRBJ1-3,NA,TRBD1,TGTGCCAGCAGCCCTACAGGGGGCTCTGGAAACACCATATATTTT,CASSPTGGSGNTIYF
TRBV5-6,TRBJ1-2,NA,NA,TGTGCCAGCAGCTTGGAGGGGTTCAGCAGCAACTATGGCTACACCTTC,CASSLEGFSSNYGYTF
TRBV10-3,TRBJ2-5,few,NA,TGTGCCATCGGTGGCGGGTGGGAGACCCAGTACTTC,CAIGGGWETQYF
TRBV7-2,TRBJ1-6,few,TRBD1,TGTGCCAGCAGCTTGGGACAGCCTAATTCACCCCTCCACTTT,CASSLGQPNSPLHF
TRBV30,TRBJ1-6,few,NA,TGTGCCTGGAGGGACAGTAACACTTATAATTCACCCCTCCACTTT,CAWRDSNTYNSPLHF